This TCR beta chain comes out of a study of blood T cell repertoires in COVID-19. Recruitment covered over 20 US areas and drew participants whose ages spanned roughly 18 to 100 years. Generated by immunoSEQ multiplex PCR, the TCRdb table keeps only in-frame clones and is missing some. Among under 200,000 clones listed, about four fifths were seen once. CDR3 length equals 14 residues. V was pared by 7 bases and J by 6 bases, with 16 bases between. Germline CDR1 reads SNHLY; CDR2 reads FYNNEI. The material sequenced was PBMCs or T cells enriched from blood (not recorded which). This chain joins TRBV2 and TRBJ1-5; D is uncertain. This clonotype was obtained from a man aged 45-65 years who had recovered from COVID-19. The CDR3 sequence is CASTASPHSQPQHF. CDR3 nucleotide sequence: TGTGCCAGCACCGCGTCGCCTCACAGTCAGCCCCAGCATTTT.